Shown below are 21 T cell receptor beta chains from a single sample sequenced in a study of human T cells and chemical hapten exposure. The time point denotes: patch test 1, 2 weeks after DPC sensitization. Specified treatment: therapeutic diphenylcyclopropenone sensitization with weekly scalp DPC. TCRdb itself ran the RACE reads through MiXCR, one entry per CDR3 protein. The sample lists fewer than 200,000 distinct CDR3 sequences, around 24% occurring once. Sequenced material: whole blood, taken in connection with sensitization to the hapten diphenylcyclopropenone (DPC). These receptors were taken from a woman between 50 and 59 years old with alopecia areata. Some clones in this sample may be carry-over from other donors' samples.

This clonotype was picked up a small number of times. This chain uses TRBV30 with TRBJ1-2; 8 nucleotides agree with TRBD1. CDR1 and CDR2 from the germline V gene are GTSNPN and SVGIG (reference sequence). V lost 0 bases to trimming and J lost 8 bases; unmatched junction nucleotides: 11. CDR3 length: 15 residues. The CDR3 DNA reads as TGTGCCTGGAGTGTAACAGGACAGGGCTTAAGCGGCTACACCTTC. Translation gives CAWSVTGQGLSGYTF.

The chain employs TRBV2 and TRBJ1-1; D not resolved. V was pared by 10 bases and J by 1 base, with 13 bases between. Germline assignment: CDR1 SNHLY and CDR2 FYNNEI. This CDR3 region has 13 residues. This CDR3 reads CATAWRENTEAFF. The CDR3 DNA reads TGTGCCACAGCGTGGAGGGAGAACACTGAAGCTTTCTTT.

This clonotype has more than one count but fewer than ten. The CDR3 is CASSLYPGDPFNYGYTF. The CDR3 DNA reads TGTGCCAGCAGTTTATACCCAGGGGACCCATTCAACTATGGCTACACCTTC. The rearrangement links TRBV27 to TRBJ1-2, with D possibly matching TRBD1 (6 bases). Deletions cut 1 base from V and 2 bases from J, with 17 bases between. The CDR3 extends over 17 amino acids. The germline V gene encodes CDR1 MNHEY and CDR2 SMNVEV (reference sequence).

This clonotype came up a few times. This chain uses TRBV14 with TRBJ2-3, with a tentative D call TRBD2 (5 bases). CDR1 is SGHDN, CDR2 FVKESK, per germline. The CDR3 sequence is 16 residues long. Trimming left V 4 bases short and J 3 bases short, with 17 bases between. The CDR3 nucleotides read TGTGCCAGCAGCCGTCCCTTTGGAGGAGTTACAGATACGCAGTATTTT. This codes for CASSRPFGGVTDTQYF.

The chain has TRBV28 and TRBJ2-7; unclear D gene. V gave up 6 bases and J gave up 5 bases, with 5 bases separating them. CDR1 is MDHEN, CDR2 SYDVKM, per germline. The CDR3 covers 10 residues. The CDR3 region is CASRRHEQYF. CDR3 in DNA: TGTGCCAGCAGGCGTCACGAGCAGTACTTC.

This clonotype was counted ten times or more. This chain connects TRBV18 to TRBJ2-3; D not certain. The germline gives CDR1 KGHSH, CDR2 LQKENI. V lost 2 bases and J lost 4, with 4 bases in between. The CDR3 runs to 12 residues. The CDR3 loop is CASSPAADTQYF. CDR3 DNA sequence: TGTGCCAGCTCACCAGCTGCAGATACGCAGTATTTT. Drawing the rest from reference TRBV18 and TRBJ2-3, the complete variable domain is NAGVMQNPRHLVRRRGQEARLRCSPMKGHSHVYWYRQLPEEGLKFMVYLQKENIIDESGMPKERFSAEFPKEGPSILRIQQVVRGDSAAYFCASSPAADTQYFGPGTRLTVL.

The sample holds a few counts of this clonotype. This chain joins TRBV2 and TRBJ2-3, with 8 bases fitting TRBD2. V lost 8 bases and J lost 2; bases outside the gene matches: 6. The CDR3 loop spans 14 amino acids. Germline assignment: CDR1 SNHLY and CDR2 FYNNEI. The chain's CDR3 is CASAKTSVTDTQYF. In nucleotides, the CDR3 is TGTGCCAGCGCCAAGACTAGCGTCACAGATACGCAGTATTTT.

This clonotype was detected a few times. This chain connects TRBV19 to TRBJ1-5; the D gene is possibly TRBD1 (6 bases). Germline V gene data show CDR1 as LNHDA and CDR2 as SQIVND (reference sequence). The CDR3 sequence is 15 residues long. V was pared by 3 bases and J by 2 bases, with 11 bases between. The CDR3 spells CASSIQQGRNQPQHF. The CDR3, as DNA: TGTGCCAGTAGTATCCAACAGGGCCGCAATCAGCCCCAGCATTTT.

This clonotype was observed a few times. The chain recombines TRBV20-1 with TRBJ1-1; D is unclear. CDR1 is DFQATT and CDR2 is SNEGSKA in the germline V gene (reference sequence). The V gene lost 1 base and the J gene lost 0 bases, with 12 bases spanning the gap. This CDR3 spans 15 amino acids. In nucleotides, the CDR3 is TGCAGTGCTAGAGGCGGGTACGGGTTGAACACTGAAGCTTTCTTT. Translation gives CSARGGYGLNTEAFF.

J is TRBJ1-1 and V is TRBV20-1, with D possibly matching TRBD1 (5 bases). The CDR3 has 14 amino acids. Per germline, CDR1 DFQATT and CDR2 SNEGSKA (reference sequence). In nucleotides, the CDR3 is TGCAGCCCCAAGACGGGGTACGGGGGGACTGAAGCTTTCTTT. This codes for CSPKTGYGGTEAFF.

The chain uses TRBV9 and TRBJ1-1; 7 bases are shared with TRBD1. With 5 bases clipped from V and 0 bases from J, the junction kept 4 bases outside the gene matches. Looked up from germline, CDR1 is SGDLS and CDR2 is YYNGEE. The CDR3 covers 14 residues. Here the CDR3 DNA reads TGTGCCAGCAGGCCGGGACAGCTGAACACTGAAGCTTTCTTT. This encodes CASRPGQLNTEAFF.

Ten or more counts support this clonotype. V gene TRBV29-1 combines with J gene TRBJ1-4, with TRBD1 matching over 7 bases. This CDR3 is built from 14 residues. Germline loops: CDR1 SQVTM, CDR2 ANQGSEA. V gave up 5 bases and J gave up 6 bases; unmatched junction bases: 9. The CDR3 sequence: CSVLTGDSHEKLFF. DNA for the CDR3: TGCAGCGTTCTCACGGGGGACAGCCATGAAAAACTGTTTTTT.

This clonotype has only a few counts. The chain recombines TRBV29-1 with TRBJ1-3; D unresolved. CDR1 is SQVTM and CDR2 is ANQGSEA in the germline V gene. The CDR3 runs to 13 residues. The ends were cut back, 2 bases at V and 2 bases at J, with 7 bases in the middle. The DNA for the CDR3 is TGCAGCGTTGAATCGGGGACTGGAAACACCATATATTTT. Its translation is CSVESGTGNTIYF.

This clonotype came up a few times. V and J are TRBV7-2 and TRBJ2-7; the match to TRBD2 covers 8 bases. V was pared by 2 bases and J by 1 base, with 4 bases of the junction left unmatched. Per the germline V gene, CDR1 is SGHTA and CDR2 is FQGNSA. There are 15 residues in the CDR3. The CDR3 sequence is CASSLWGGGSYEQYF. The DNA for the CDR3 is TGTGCCAGCAGCTTATGGGGCGGGGGGTCCTACGAGCAGTACTTC.

This clonotype has ten or more counts. The chain carries TRBV19 and TRBJ1-5; D is ambiguous. The germline CDR1 and CDR2 sequences are LNHDA and SQIVND (reference sequence). The CDR3 runs to 15 residues. Trimming stripped 5 bases from V and 3 bases from J, with 14 bases between. The chain's CDR3 is CASSLHFADNQPQHF. CDR3 coding DNA: TGTGCCAGTAGTTTACACTTCGCGGACAATCAGCCCCAGCATTTT. The entire variable domain, with the rest obtained from reference TRBV19 and TRBJ1-5, is as follows: DGGITQSPKYLFRKEGQNVTLSCEQNLNHDAMYWYRQDPGQGLRLIYYSQIVNDFQKGDIAEGYSVSREKKESFPLTVTSAQKNPTAFYLCASSLHFADNQPQHFGDGTRLSIL.

In its sample, this clonotype was seen a few times. V and J are TRBV29-1 and TRBJ1-2; D is unresolved. The germline CDR1 and CDR2 sequences are SQVTM and ANQGSEA. CDR3 length equals 13 residues. Trimming left V 4 bases short and J 2 bases short, with 11 bases between. The CDR3 here is CSVVKIANYGYTF. CDR3 DNA sequence: TGCAGCGTTGTAAAGATAGCCAACTATGGCTACACCTTC. Based on the CDR3 plus reference TRBV29-1 and TRBJ1-2, the full variable domain is SAVISQKPSRDICQRGTSLTIQCQVDSQVTMMFWYRQQPGQSLTLIATANQGSEATYESGFVIDKFPISRPNLTFSTLTVSNMSPEDSSIYLCSVVKIANYGYTFGSGTRLTVV.

The V call is TRBV19, the J call TRBJ1-2; TRBD1 matches 9 bases. This CDR3 comprises 13 residues. J gave up 7 bases and V 5 bases, and 5 bases lay outside the gene matches. Per the germline V gene, CDR1 is LNHDA and CDR2 is SQIVND (reference sequence). CDR3 in amino acids: CASSGDRAFGYTF. Written as DNA, the CDR3 is TGTGCCAGTAGTGGGGACAGGGCGTTTGGCTACACCTTC.

As for this clonotype: No DNA is shown, since the ends of the CDR3 on it are uncertain; the CDR3 is the one TCRdb lists. J is TRBJ1-1 and V is TRBV30; TRBD1, the table's D call, lacks a check against the DNA. Per germline, CDR1 GTSNPN and CDR2 SVGIG (reference sequence). The CDR3 is made up of 14 amino acids, end residues included. CDR3 sequence: CAWSVGRGNTEAFF.

CDR3 residues: CSASPIRVNQPQHF. The CDR3 nucleotides are TGCAGTGCTAGCCCCATCAGGGTCAATCAGCCCCAGCATTTT. The chain carries TRBV20-1 and TRBJ1-5; a possible D gene is TRBD1 (5 bases). Germline CDR1 DFQATT, CDR2 SNEGSKA (reference sequence). The CDR3 has 14 residues. The V end lost 3 bases, the J end lost 3 bases, and 12 bases lay between the germline ends.

The chain recombines TRBV20-1 with TRBJ2-7; D remains unclear. From germline, CDR1 is DFQATT and CDR2 SNEGSKA (reference sequence). V lost 6 bases, J lost 5 bases, and 14 bases lay in between. CDR3 size: 12 residues. The CDR3 protein is CSALPGINEQYF. CDR3 nucleotide sequence: TGCAGTGCCCTCCCAGGAATTAACGAGCAGTACTTC.

Many counts were recorded for this clonotype. In DNA form, the CDR3 reads TGTGCCAGCAGCTTCGTAGCGGGAGGTGTAGGTTATGAGCAGTTCTTC. Amino acid sequence: CASSFVAGGVGYEQFF. This chain links TRBV7-9 with TRBJ2-1; 10 bases are shared with TRBD2. The J segment lost 8 bases and the V segment lost 3 bases, leaving 10 bases of the junction unmatched. The CDR3 spans 16 residues. CDR1 is SEHNR, CDR2 FQNEAQ, per germline (reference sequence).